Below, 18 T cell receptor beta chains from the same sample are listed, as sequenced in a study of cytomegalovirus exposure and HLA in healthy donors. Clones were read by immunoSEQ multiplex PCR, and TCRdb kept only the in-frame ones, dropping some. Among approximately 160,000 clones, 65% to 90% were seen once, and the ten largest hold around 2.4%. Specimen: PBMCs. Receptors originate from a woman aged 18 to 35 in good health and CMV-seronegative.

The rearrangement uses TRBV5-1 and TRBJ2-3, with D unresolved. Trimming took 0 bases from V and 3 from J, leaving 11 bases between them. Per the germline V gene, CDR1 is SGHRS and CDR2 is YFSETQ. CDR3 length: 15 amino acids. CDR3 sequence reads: CASSLEDPRTDTQYF. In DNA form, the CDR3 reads TGCGCCAGCAGCTTGGAAGACCCGAGGACAGATACGCAGTATTTT.

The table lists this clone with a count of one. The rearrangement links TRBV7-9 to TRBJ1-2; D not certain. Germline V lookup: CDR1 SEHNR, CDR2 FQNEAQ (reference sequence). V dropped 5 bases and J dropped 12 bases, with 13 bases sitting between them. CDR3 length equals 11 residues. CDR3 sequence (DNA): TGTGCCAGCAGCGCAACAGAATTCGACACCTTC. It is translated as CASSATEFDTF.

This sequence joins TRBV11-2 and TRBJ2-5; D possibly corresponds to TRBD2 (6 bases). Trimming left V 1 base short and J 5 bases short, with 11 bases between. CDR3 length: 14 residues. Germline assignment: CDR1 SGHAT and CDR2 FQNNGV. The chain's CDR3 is CASSLGSGGETQYF. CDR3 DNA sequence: TGTGCCAGCAGCTTAGGAAGTGGGGGGGAGACCCAGTACTTC.

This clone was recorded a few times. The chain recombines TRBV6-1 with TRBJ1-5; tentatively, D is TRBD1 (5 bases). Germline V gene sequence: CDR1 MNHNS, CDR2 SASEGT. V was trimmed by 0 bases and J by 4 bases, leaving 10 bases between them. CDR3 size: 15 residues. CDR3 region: CASSEAEAGNQPQHF. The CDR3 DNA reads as TGTGCCAGCAGTGAAGCGGAAGCAGGGAATCAGCCCCAGCATTTT.

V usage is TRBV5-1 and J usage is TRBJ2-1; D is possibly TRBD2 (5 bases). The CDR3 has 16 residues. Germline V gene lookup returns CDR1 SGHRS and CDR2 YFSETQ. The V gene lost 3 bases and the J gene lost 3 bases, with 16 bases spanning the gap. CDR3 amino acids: CASSSRSGLSYNEQFF. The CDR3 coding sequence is TGCGCCAGCAGCTCGAGGTCCGGACTCAGCTACAATGAGCAGTTCTTC.

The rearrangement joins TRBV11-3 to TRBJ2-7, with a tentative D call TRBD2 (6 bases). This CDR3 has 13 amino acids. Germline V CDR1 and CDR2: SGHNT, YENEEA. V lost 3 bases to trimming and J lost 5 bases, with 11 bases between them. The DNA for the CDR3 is TGTGCCAGCAGCTTGGGGGGAGGAGACGAGCAGTACTTC. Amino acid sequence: CASSLGGGDEQYF.

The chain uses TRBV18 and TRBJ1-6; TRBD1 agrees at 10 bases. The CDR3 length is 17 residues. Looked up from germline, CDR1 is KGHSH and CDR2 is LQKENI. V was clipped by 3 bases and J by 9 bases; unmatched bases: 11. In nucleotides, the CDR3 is TGTGCCAGCTCACCCATCCTGGACGACAGGGGGCCTTCACCCCTCCACTTT. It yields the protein CASSPILDDRGPSPLHF.

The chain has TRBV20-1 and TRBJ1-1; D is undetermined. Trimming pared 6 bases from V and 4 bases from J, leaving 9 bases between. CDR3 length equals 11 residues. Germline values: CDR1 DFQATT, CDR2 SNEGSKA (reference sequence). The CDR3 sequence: CSAPRVTEAFF. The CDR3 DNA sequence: TGCAGTGCCCCGCGGGTCACTGAAGCTTTCTTT.

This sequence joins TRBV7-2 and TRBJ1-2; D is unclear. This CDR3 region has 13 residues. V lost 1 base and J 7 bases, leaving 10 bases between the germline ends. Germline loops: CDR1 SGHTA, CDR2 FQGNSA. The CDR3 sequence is CASSLEGSGGYTF. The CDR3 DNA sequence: TGTGCCAGCAGCTTAGAAGGGAGTGGTGGCTACACCTTC.

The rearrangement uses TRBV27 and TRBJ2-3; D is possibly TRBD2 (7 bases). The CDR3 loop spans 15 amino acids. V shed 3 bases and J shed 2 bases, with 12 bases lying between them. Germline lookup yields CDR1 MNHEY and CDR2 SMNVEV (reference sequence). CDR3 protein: CASSFGGLHTDTQYF. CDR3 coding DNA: TGTGCCAGCAGTTTCGGGGGGCTCCACACAGATACGCAGTATTTT.

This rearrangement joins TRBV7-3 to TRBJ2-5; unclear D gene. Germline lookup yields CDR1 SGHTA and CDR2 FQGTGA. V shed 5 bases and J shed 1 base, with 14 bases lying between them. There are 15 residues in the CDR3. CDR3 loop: CASSPGGGIQETQYF. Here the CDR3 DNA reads TGTGCCAGCAGCCCCGGCGGCGGAATCCAAGAGACCCAGTACTTC.

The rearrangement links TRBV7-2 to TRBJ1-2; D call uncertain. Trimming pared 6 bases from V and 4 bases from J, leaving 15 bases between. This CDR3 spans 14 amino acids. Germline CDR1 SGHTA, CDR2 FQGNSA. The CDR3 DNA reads TGTGCCAGCAGTCGAAAGCCAAGTAGCTATGGCTACACCTTC. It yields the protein CASSRKPSSYGYTF.

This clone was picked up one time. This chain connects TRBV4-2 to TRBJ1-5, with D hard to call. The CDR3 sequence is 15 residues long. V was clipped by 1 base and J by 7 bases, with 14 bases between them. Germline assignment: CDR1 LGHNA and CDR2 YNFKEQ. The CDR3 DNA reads TGTGCCAGCAGCCAAGCCACGGGGATAGAACAGCCCCAGCATTTT. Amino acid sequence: CASSQATGIEQPQHF.

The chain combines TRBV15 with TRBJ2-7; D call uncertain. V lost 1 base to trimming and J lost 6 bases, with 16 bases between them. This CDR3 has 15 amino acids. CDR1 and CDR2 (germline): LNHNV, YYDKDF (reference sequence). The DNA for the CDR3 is TGTGCCACCAGCAGAGCCGCTTACCTAACGAGCGAGCAGTACTTC. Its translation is CATSRAAYLTSEQYF.

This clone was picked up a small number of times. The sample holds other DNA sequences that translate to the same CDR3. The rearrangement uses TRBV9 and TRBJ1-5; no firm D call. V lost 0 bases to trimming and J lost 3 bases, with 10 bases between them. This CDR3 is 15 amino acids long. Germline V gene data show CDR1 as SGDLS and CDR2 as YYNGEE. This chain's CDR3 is CASSVAGEYNQPQHF. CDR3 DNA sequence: TGTGCCAGCAGCGTAGCCGGAGAATACAATCAGCCCCAGCATTTT.

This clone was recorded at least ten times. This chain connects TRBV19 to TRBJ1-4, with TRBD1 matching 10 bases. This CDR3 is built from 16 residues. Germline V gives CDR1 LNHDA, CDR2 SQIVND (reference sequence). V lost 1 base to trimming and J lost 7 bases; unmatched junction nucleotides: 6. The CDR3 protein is CASSIGGQGMREKLFF. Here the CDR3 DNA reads TGTGCCAGTAGTATAGGGGGACAGGGGATGCGTGAAAAACTGTTTTTT. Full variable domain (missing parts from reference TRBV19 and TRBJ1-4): DGGITQSPKYLFRKEGQNVTLSCEQNLNHDAMYWYRQDPGQGLRLIYYSQIVNDFQKGDIAEGYSVSREKKESFPLTVTSAQKNPTAFYLCASSIGGQGMREKLFFGSGTQLSVL.

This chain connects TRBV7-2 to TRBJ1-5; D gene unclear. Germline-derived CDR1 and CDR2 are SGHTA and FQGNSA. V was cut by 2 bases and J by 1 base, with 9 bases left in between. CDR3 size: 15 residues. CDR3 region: CASSLLGVSNQPQHF. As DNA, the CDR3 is TGTGCCAGCAGCTTACTGGGAGTCAGCAATCAGCCCCAGCATTTT.

The CDR3 DNA is TGTGCCAGCTCACCCCCTAGCGGGGGGCCACTCAACACCGGGGAGCTGTTTTTT. It is translated as CASSPPSGGPLNTGELFF. J is TRBJ2-2 and V is TRBV18; 11 nucleotides agree with TRBD2. CDR3 length equals 18 residues. The trim removed 3 bases at V and 2 bases at J, leaving 8 bases unmatched. Germline assignment: CDR1 KGHSH and CDR2 LQKENI.